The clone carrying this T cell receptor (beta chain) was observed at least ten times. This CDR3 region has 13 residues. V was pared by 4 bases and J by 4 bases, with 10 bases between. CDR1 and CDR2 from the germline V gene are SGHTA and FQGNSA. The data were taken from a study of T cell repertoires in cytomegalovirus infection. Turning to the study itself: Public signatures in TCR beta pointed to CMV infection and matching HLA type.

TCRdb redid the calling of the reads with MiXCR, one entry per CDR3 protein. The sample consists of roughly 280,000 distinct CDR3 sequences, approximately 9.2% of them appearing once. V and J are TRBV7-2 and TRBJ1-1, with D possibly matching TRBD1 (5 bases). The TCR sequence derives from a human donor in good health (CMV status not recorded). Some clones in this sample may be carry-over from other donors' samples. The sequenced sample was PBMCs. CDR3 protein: CASSSGRVTEAFF. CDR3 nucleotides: TGTGCCAGCAGCTCGGGACGGGTCACTGAAGCTTTCTTT.